A selection of T cell receptor beta chains follows, all from one sample in a study of blood T cell repertoires in COVID-19. Profiling relied on immunoSEQ multiplex PCR, and the TCRdb table lists in-frame clones only, not all of them. This table holds 150,000 to 180,000 clones, around 82% found once. The sequenced sample was peripheral blood. These receptors originate from a man in his 60s with COVID-19, enrolled during active disease. CDR3s include the opening cysteine and the closing phenylalanine or tryptophan. A D gene is named only where the DNA matches it firmly. Not every row has a clone size; where given, it reads once, few, many or a size class.

v_gene	d_gene	abundance	j_gene	CDR3aa	CDR3nt
TRBV25-1	TRBD1	-	TRBJ1-5	CASRETGEGQPQHF	TGTGCCAGCAGGGAAACAGGGGAAGGTCAGCCCCAGCATTTT
TRBV19	-	-	TRBJ1-5	CASSTPPVGPQHF	TGTGCCAGTAGTACCCCGCCGGTTGGGCCCCAGCATTTT
TRBV27	TRBD1	once	TRBJ2-7	CASSPYVQGASGEQYF	TGTGCCAGCAGTCCCTATGTTCAGGGGGCTTCGGGCGAGCAGTACTTC
TRBV28	-	-	TRBJ1-2	CASSLAGVVYGYTF	TGTGCCAGCAGTTTAGCAGGGGTTGTCTATGGCTACACCTTC
TRBV5-4	TRBD2	-	TRBJ2-1	CASSSLTSGGDNEQFF	TGTGCCAGCAGCTCCCTGACTAGCGGGGGGGACAATGAGCAGTTCTTC
TRBV7-8	-	-	TRBJ1-2	CASSPGFRSQGTNYGYTF	TGTGCCAGCAGCCCAGGCTTTCGGTCACAGGGCACCAACTATGGCTACACCTTC
TRBV4-1	TRBD1	-	TRBJ2-1	CASSQSGTGSTYNEQFF	TGCGCCAGCAGCCAATCCGGGACAGGGTCTACCTACAATGAGCAGTTCTTC
TRBV2	-	-	TRBJ1-2	CASTRETKYGYTF	TGTGCCAGCACCAGGGAAACCAAGTATGGCTACACCTTC
TRBV4-3	-	-	TRBJ1-2	CASSQDFRGSGYGYTF	TGCGCCAGCAGCCAAGATTTTAGGGGTTCCGGCTATGGCTACACCTTC
TRBV27	TRBD1	-	TRBJ2-7	CASSLAGGGYEQYF	TGTGCCAGCAGTTTGGCAGGGGGTGGGTACGAGCAGTACTTC
TRBV2	TRBD2	-	TRBJ2-1	CASRLLAGGYNEQFF	TGTGCCAGCAGGCTGCTAGCGGGAGGTTACAATGAGCAGTTCTTC
TRBV14	TRBD1	-	TRBJ1-2	CASSPNRGQNYGYTF	TGTGCCAGCAGCCCGAACAGGGGTCAAAACTATGGCTACACCTTC
TRBV12-3/TRBV12-4	-	-	TRBJ1-1	CASSLANTEAFF	TGTGCCAGCAGTTTGGCTAACACTGAAGCTTTCTTT
TRBV27	TRBD1	-	TRBJ1-2	CASRATGYGYTF	TGTGCCAGCAGAGCGACAGGGTATGGCTACACCTTC
TRBV11-3	-	-	TRBJ1-1	CASSPHVSRVAFF	TGTGCCAGCAGCCCTCACGTTTCCAGGGTAGCTTTCTTT
TRBV2	TRBD2	-	TRBJ2-5	CASSDPSGGQRGTQYF	TGTGCCAGCAGTGACCCTAGCGGGGGCCAAAGGGGGACCCAGTACTTC
TRBV9	TRBD2	few	TRBJ2-5	CASSAWSGGAMETQYF	TGTGCCAGCAGCGCCTGGAGCGGGGGGGCCATGGAGACCCAGTACTTC
TRBV6-5	TRBD1	-	TRBJ2-3	CASSFQGASTDTQYF	TGTGCCAGCAGTTTTCAGGGGGCAAGCACAGATACGCAGTATTTT
TRBV13	TRBD2	-	TRBJ2-1	CASSYRGGLAGNEQFF	TGTGCCAGCAGCTATAGGGGGGGACTAGCGGGAAATGAGCAGTTCTTC
TRBV5-1	-	-	TRBJ1-1	CASTKGRGENTEAFF	TGCGCCAGCACTAAGGGACGGGGGGAAAACACTGAAGCTTTCTTT
TRBV6-5	TRBD1	-	TRBJ1-3	CASTKTGAGNTIYF	TGTGCCAGCACCAAGACAGGGGCTGGAAACACCATATATTTT
TRBV19	TRBD1	-	TRBJ2-7	CASKGALHYEQYF	TGTGCCAGTAAGGGGGCGCTCCACTACGAGCAGTACTTC
TRBV5-1	TRBD1	-	TRBJ1-1	CASSTGQGGNTEAFF	TGCGCCAGCAGCACAGGACAGGGGGGTAACACTGAAGCTTTCTTT
TRBV7-2	TRBD1	-	TRBJ1-4	CASSTRPTGAGGAKLFF	TGTGCCAGCAGCACTCGACCGACAGGGGCCGGAGGGGCAAAACTGTTTTTT
TRBV6-1	-	-	TRBJ2-3	CASSDSVFTDTQYF	TGTGCCAGCAGTGATAGCGTTTTCACAGATACGCAGTATTTT
TRBV28	TRBD2	-	TRBJ2-1	CASGRDGGRDEQFF	TGTGCCAGCGGCCGGGACGGGGGGAGGGATGAGCAGTTCTTC